The rows below give T cell receptor beta chains drawn from one sample of a study of monozygotic twins with inflammatory bowel disease. TCRdb reprocessed the 5' RACE reads; each CDR3 protein has one entry and no DNA is given. In all, the sample yields 150,000 to 200,000 distinct CDR3 sequences. The sample comprised blood. The receptor source for this set is a human donor with ulcerative colitis or Crohn's disease, or a healthy co-twin of an affected twin (not recorded which). CDR3s include the opening cysteine and the closing phenylalanine or tryptophan. The order of the fields is J gene, V gene, clone size, CDR3 protein. Rows give clone size only sometimes, using once, few, many, or a class for an expanded clone.

>TRBJ1-3|TRBV12-3/TRBV12-4|.
CASRLIKSGLRSGNTIYF
>TRBJ2-5|TRBV29-1|.
CSVGRISETQYF
>TRBJ1-3|TRBV27|.
CASSKGQGNTIYF
>TRBJ2-2|TRBV20-1|.
CSARRWDSANTGELFF
>TRBJ1-2|TRBV5-1|.
CASSLGAGDYGYTF
>TRBJ2-1|TRBV7-3|.
CASSRGGGSEEQFF
>TRBJ2-4|TRBV5-6|.
CASSYRELAKNIQYF
>TRBJ2-1|TRBV20-1|.
CSARDPRAWDNEQFF
>TRBJ1-1|TRBV20-1|.
CSAFLTGDYTEAFF
>TRBJ1-2|TRBV5-6|.
CASSLPDYGYTF
>TRBJ2-3|TRBV7-8|.
CASSLDARGDTQYF
>TRBJ2-3|TRBV5-1|.
CASSYTGSSTDTQYF
>TRBJ1-2|TRBV29-1|.
CSVTQGALGYTF
>TRBJ2-1|TRBV5-1|.
CASSRGTSGSNEQFF
>TRBJ2-1|TRBV5-1|.
CASTLGLAGTPSYNEQFF
>TRBJ2-7|TRBV29-1|.
CSVEDRGERSYEQYF
>TRBJ2-5|TRBV10-3|.
CAISESNSGETQYF
>TRBJ1-4|TRBV2|.
CASSDANGVGVGEKLFF
>TRBJ2-2|TRBV7-2|.
CASNRPGTVNTGELFF
>TRBJ2-1|TRBV29-1|.
CSVAVQASGTYNEQFF
>TRBJ2-1|TRBV6-2/TRBV6-3|.
CASPLAGDPYNEQFF
>TRBJ2-5|TRBV7-2|.
CASRAAAQETQYF
>TRBJ2-5|TRBV20-1|.
CSAQRPVSRQETQYF
>TRBJ2-2|TRBV2|.
CASKLAGELFF
>TRBJ2-7|TRBV29-1|.
CSVRDTYYEQYF
>TRBJ1-1|TRBV6-2/TRBV6-3|.
CASSLWGSNTEAFF
>TRBJ1-1|TRBV7-8|.
CASSSQGQAMAEAFF
>TRBJ1-5|TRBV3-1|.
CASSQGISNQPQHF
>TRBJ1-5|TRBV7-9|.
CASSGGTDHNQPQHF
>TRBJ1-2|TRBV10-2|.
CASSESSGVGYTF
>TRBJ2-1|TRBV5-1|.
CASSFSSGRAGWDEQFF
>TRBJ2-1|TRBV20-1|.
CSARDLGHIYNEQFF
>TRBJ2-7|TRBV5-4|.
CASSLDGGPYEQYF
>TRBJ2-2|TRBV20-1|.
CSAREAGGVGELFF
>TRBJ2-7|TRBV4-3|.
CASSQGAGGQQYF
>TRBJ2-2|TRBV6-1|.
CASRTRTRHTGELFF
>TRBJ1-6|TRBV20-1|medium-sized
CSATRINSPLHF
>TRBJ1-1|TRBV7-2|.
CASSGTGLSTEAFF
>TRBJ2-3|TRBV7-6|.
CASSLEDRATDTQYF
>TRBJ2-5|TRBV29-1|.
CSVVEIARSQKETQYF
>TRBJ2-7|TRBV27|.
CASSSVSGREQEQYF
>TRBJ2-2|TRBV7-2|.
CASSPQGRTGELFF
>TRBJ2-3|TRBV20-1|.
CSAPDRGGTDTQYF
>TRBJ2-7|TRBV13|.
CASSLAGGSTPYEQYF
>TRBJ2-7|TRBV10-3|.
CAIGSARGSDEQYF
>TRBJ1-1|TRBV5-4|.
CASSLRRGNTEAFF
>TRBJ1-6|TRBV27|.
CASSLNPKTGYNSPLHF
>TRBJ2-7|TRBV24-1|.
CATSDRDGSRYEQYF
>TRBJ2-2|TRBV25-1|.
CASSEFGDAGELFF
>TRBJ2-3|TRBV27|.
CASSSPGGGTDTQYF
>TRBJ1-5|TRBV20-1|.
CSAPGGSLGSNQPQHF